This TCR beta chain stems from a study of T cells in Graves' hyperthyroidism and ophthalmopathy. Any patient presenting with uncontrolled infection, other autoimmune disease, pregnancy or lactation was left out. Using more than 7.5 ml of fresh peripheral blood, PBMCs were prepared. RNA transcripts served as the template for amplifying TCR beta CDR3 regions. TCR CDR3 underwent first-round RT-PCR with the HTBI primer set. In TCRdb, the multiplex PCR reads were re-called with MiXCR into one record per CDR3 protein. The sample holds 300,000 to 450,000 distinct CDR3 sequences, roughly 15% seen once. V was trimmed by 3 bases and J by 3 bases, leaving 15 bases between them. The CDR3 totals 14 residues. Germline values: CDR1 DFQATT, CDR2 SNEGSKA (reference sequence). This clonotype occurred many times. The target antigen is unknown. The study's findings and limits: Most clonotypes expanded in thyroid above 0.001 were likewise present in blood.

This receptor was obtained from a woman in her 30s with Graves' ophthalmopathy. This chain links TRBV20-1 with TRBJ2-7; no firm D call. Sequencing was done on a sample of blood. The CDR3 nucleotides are TGCAGTGCTAGGAGTCGTACCCTTAGCTACGAGCAGTACTTC. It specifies CSARSRTLSYEQYF.